Below are 27 T cell receptor beta chains sequenced from a single sample in a study of shared clonotypes between healthy human individuals. The table came from immunoSEQ multiplex PCR; TCRdb's copy has only in-frame clones and leaves some out. This sample has roughly 1,500,000 clones; around 98% occur once, and the top ten carry around 0.45%. The sample comprised naive CD4+ T cells sorted from blood. Specified subset: CD45RA+ positively selected. The receptor source for this set is a young man in good health.

This clone was seen once. The chain joins TRBV5-4 to TRBJ2-7, with 7 bases aligning to TRBD2. The junction had 13 bases not matched to a gene; V was cut back by 4 bases and J by 6 bases. Per the germline V gene, CDR1 is SGHNT and CDR2 is YYREEE (reference sequence). The CDR3 is 15 amino acids. Written as DNA, the CDR3 is TGTGCCAGCAGCCCACCGGGACTATCGCTCCTCGAGCAGTACTTC. Protein: CASSPPGLSLLEQYF.

The chain links TRBV10-3 to TRBJ2-7, with 9 nucleotides matching TRBD2. Germline V lookup: CDR1 ENHRY, CDR2 SYGVKD. The CDR3 length is 17 residues. The V and J ends lost 4 bases and 3 bases, in that order; junction bases with no gene match: 13. CDR3: CAISVQQRGLAGYEQYF. CDR3 DNA: TGTGCCATCAGTGTGCAGCAGAGGGGACTAGCAGGCTACGAGCAGTACTTC.

This rearrangement joins TRBV9 to TRBJ2-5, with D perhaps TRBD1 (6 bases). The germline CDR1 and CDR2 sequences are SGDLS and YYNGEE. Between the trimmed V and J ends, which lost 5 bases and 4 bases, there was a span of 12 bases. There are 13 residues in the CDR3. CDR3 residues: CASSSGVGETQYF. CDR3 DNA sequence: TGTGCCAGCAGTTCAGGGGTAGGAGAGACCCAGTACTTC.

The CDR3 loop is CASSFPYSGRSTDTQYF. The CDR3 region has the DNA TGTGCCAGCAGTTTTCCCTATAGCGGGAGGTCCACAGATACGCAGTATTTT. The chain joins TRBV2 to TRBJ2-3; 10 bases are a match to TRBD2. Germline V gene sequence: CDR1 SNHLY, CDR2 FYNNEI. The CDR3 sequence is 17 residues long. The V gene end was trimmed by 5 bases and the J gene end by 2 bases; junction bases not matched to a gene: 10.

A remark on this clone: This specimen includes other DNA sequences encoding the same CDR3. The V gene is TRBV5-1, the J gene TRBJ2-5; 7 bases match TRBD1. The length of the CDR3 is 13 residues. After removal of 4 bases from V and 5 bases from J, the junction contained 5 bases not matched to a gene. The germline CDR1 and CDR2 sequences are SGHRS and YFSETQ. The CDR3 reads CASSPTGLETQYF. CDR3 DNA: TGCGCCAGCAGCCCGACAGGGCTGGAGACCCAGTACTTC.

The genes are TRBV5-1 and TRBJ2-7; no clear D. This CDR3 is built from 14 residues. Trimming removed 0 bases from V and 2 bases from J, with 9 bases in between. Germline lookup yields CDR1 SGHRS and CDR2 YFSETQ. The chain's CDR3 is CASSLVKSAYEQYF. The CDR3 DNA is TGCGCCAGCAGCTTGGTGAAATCGGCCTACGAGCAGTACTTC.

J is TRBJ2-1 and V is TRBV7-2; D is ambiguous. Germline loops: CDR1 SGHTA, CDR2 FQGNSA. The V end lost 6 bases, the J end lost 9 bases, and 15 bases lay between the germline ends. The CDR3 covers 13 residues. The DNA of the CDR3 is TGTGCCAGCAGTCTCCTTCTAGGAGCTGAGCAGTTCTTC. Protein product: CASSLLLGAEQFF.

The genes are TRBV28 and TRBJ2-4; the match to TRBD2 covers 11 bases. With 2 bases clipped from V and 2 bases from J, the junction kept 14 bases outside the gene matches. Germline CDR1 is MDHEN and CDR2 is SYDVKM. The CDR3 is 20 residues long. DNA for the CDR3: TGTGCCAGCAGTTTAGTAGCGGGAGGGATTCCTAATAGGCCCAAAAACATTCAGTACTTC. Amino acids: CASSLVAGGIPNRPKNIQYF. Supplemented by reference TRBV28 and TRBJ2-4, the full variable domain reads DVKVTQSSRYLVKRTGEKVFLECVQDMDHENMFWYRQDPGLGLRLIYFSYDVKMKEKGDIPEGYSVSREKKERFSLILESASTNQTSMYLCASSLVAGGIPNRPKNIQYFGAGTRLSVL.

The genes are TRBV29-1 and TRBJ2-2, with D possibly being TRBD2 (5 bases). Germline V gene lookup returns CDR1 SQVTM and CDR2 ANQGSEA. The CDR3 sequence is 15 residues long. V gave up 5 bases and J gave up 0 bases, with 13 bases separating them. For the CDR3, the DNA is TGCAGCGTTCGGGGAAGACACTCGAACACCGGGGAGCTGTTTTTT. This codes for CSVRGRHSNTGELFF.

The chain couples TRBV7-8 to TRBJ1-1; D might be TRBD1 (6 bases). V lost 5 bases to trimming and J lost 2 bases, with 18 bases between them. Germline-derived CDR1 and CDR2 are SGHVS and FQNEAQ. The CDR3 length is 16 residues. CDR3 amino acids: CASSRLLGAFNTEAFF. Written as DNA, the CDR3 is TGTGCCAGCAGCCGACTTTTGGGGGCGTTTAACACTGAAGCTTTCTTT.

This clone was found once. The chain recombines TRBV19 with TRBJ1-2, with D unclear. Trimming took off 6 bases at V and 8 bases at J, with 10 bases between the two ends. The CDR3 runs 11 residues. From germline, CDR1 is LNHDA and CDR2 SQIVND (reference sequence). This CDR3 is CASRSTWGYTF. In nucleotides, the CDR3 is TGTGCCAGTAGATCCACTTGGGGCTACACCTTC.

This clone was seen only once. The chain combines TRBV18 with TRBJ2-7, with 9 nucleotides matching TRBD2. The ends lost 5 bases at V and 6 bases at J; junction bases unmatched: 20. The CDR3 length is 18 residues. Germline lookup yields CDR1 KGHSH and CDR2 LQKENI. CDR3 DNA: TGTGCCAGCTCAGGGAAGACAGGGATTGGGACTAGCCTTACCGAGCAGTACTTC. Translation: CASSGKTGIGTSLTEQYF.

V gene TRBV21-1 combines with J gene TRBJ1-5; the table assigns TRBD1, which was not confirmed against the DNA. TRBV21-1 is a recognized pseudogene. This CDR3 is 19 amino acids long. The CDR3 DNA sequence: TGTGCCAGCAGCCCACGACAGGGACGGGGGCCTTATAGCAATCAGCCCCAGCATTTT. Amino acids: CASSPRQGRGPYSNQPQHF.

V and J are TRBV7-8 and TRBJ2-1; D is unresolved. The CDR3 consists of 16 residues. V was trimmed by 4 bases and J by 6 bases, leaving 19 bases between them. CDR1 is SGHVS and CDR2 is FQNEAQ in the germline V gene. The CDR3 DNA reads as TGTGCCAGCAGCTCCGACCAATCCTACCCTGTCAATGAGCAGTTCTTC. It translates to CASSSDQSYPVNEQFF.

A single count supports this clone. In DNA form, the CDR3 reads TGTGCCAGCAGCCTGGGCAGGGCGGGCAATGAGCAGTTCTTC. This gives the protein CASSLGRAGNEQFF. The J gene is TRBJ2-1, the V gene TRBV7-3; either TRBD1 or TRBD2 may fit D (5 bases each). Germline lookup yields CDR1 SGHTA and CDR2 FQGTGA. This CDR3 is built from 14 residues. V was cut by 5 bases and J by 6 bases, with 14 bases left in between.

Only one count was recorded for this clone. This same CDR3 is encoded by further DNA sequences in the sample. The chain employs TRBV14 and TRBJ2-1; a weak D match, TRBD2 (6 bases). Germline loops: CDR1 SGHDN, CDR2 FVKESK. This CDR3 has 18 amino acids. V was cut by 1 base and J by 0 bases, with 16 bases left in between. The CDR3 coding sequence is TGTGCCAGCAGCCAAGGACTAGATCGGTTCAACTCCTACAATGAGCAGTTCTTC. It encodes CASSQGLDRFNSYNEQFF.

The rearrangement links TRBV19 to TRBJ1-1; 8 bases agree with TRBD1. The V gene end was trimmed by 6 bases and the J gene end by 0 bases; junction bases not matched to a gene: 6. Germline lookup yields CDR1 LNHDA and CDR2 SQIVND (reference sequence). The CDR3 is 15 amino acids. The CDR3 region has the DNA TGTGCCAGTAGCCAGGGGGCGCGTGTGAACACTGAAGCTTTCTTT. Translation gives CASSQGARVNTEAFF.

Concerning this clone itself: Other DNA sequences in this sample translate to the same CDR3. The chain employs TRBV5-1 and TRBJ1-1; 8 bases align to TRBD1. V was clipped by 3 bases and J by 1 base; unmatched bases: 2. Germline loops: CDR1 SGHRS, CDR2 YFSETQ. The CDR3 consists of 14 residues. The CDR3 DNA sequence: TGCGCCAGCAGCTCCGGACAGGGGAACACTGAAGCTTTCTTT. This codes for CASSSGQGNTEAFF. The full variable domain, rest sourced from reference TRBV5-1 and TRBJ1-1, is KAGVTQTPRYLIKTRGQQVTLSCSPISGHRSVSWYQQTPGQGLQFLFEYFSETQRNKGNFPGRFSGRQFSNSRSEMNVSTLELGDSALYLCASSSGQGNTEAFFGQGTRLTVV.

The chain couples TRBV27 to TRBJ1-5; D is ambiguous. This CDR3 is built from 11 residues. Germline CDR1 MNHEY, CDR2 SMNVEV (reference sequence). Trimming took 5 bases from V and 9 from J, leaving 8 bases between them. CDR3 sequence: CASSPMRPQHF. DNA for the CDR3: TGTGCCAGCAGTCCGATGCGGCCCCAGCATTTT.

About this clone: Within the sample, other DNA sequences also encode this same CDR3. The chain has TRBV9 and TRBJ2-3, with 9 nucleotides matching TRBD2. The V gene end was trimmed by 1 base and the J gene end by 5 bases; junction bases not matched to a gene: 5. This CDR3 region has 15 residues. Germline values: CDR1 SGDLS, CDR2 YYNGEE. As DNA, the CDR3 is TGTGCCAGCAGCGTAAGTAGCGGGAGAGGAGATACGCAGTATTTT. Its translation: CASSVSSGRGDTQYF.

The chain recombines TRBV4-1 with TRBJ2-1; 8 nucleotides align to TRBD2. Losses at the gene ends were 3 bases for V and 3 bases for J; bases not matched to a gene: 4. Germline CDR1 is MGHRA and CDR2 is YSYEKL. This CDR3 has 15 amino acids. The CDR3 here is CASSQVGLGYNEQFF. The DNA of the CDR3 is TGCGCCAGCAGCCAGGTGGGACTAGGCTACAATGAGCAGTTCTTC.

The chain is built from TRBV11-2 and TRBJ2-4; a possible D gene is TRBD1 (5 bases). Germline CDR1 and CDR2: SGHAT and FQNNGV. Trimming took off 1 base at V and 6 bases at J, with 10 bases between the two ends. The CDR3 covers 14 residues. CDR3 protein: CASSLGRGRNIQYF. Written as DNA, the CDR3 is TGTGCCAGCAGCTTAGGAAGGGGCAGAAACATTCAGTACTTC.

The V gene is TRBV29-1, the J gene TRBJ2-4; D gene uncertain. V lost 4 bases, J lost 0 bases, and 10 bases lay in between. The CDR3 has 14 amino acids. Germline V CDR1 and CDR2: SQVTM, ANQGSEA. The CDR3 coding sequence is TGCAGCGTTGGTATGTGGGGAGCCAAAAACATTCAGTACTTC. As protein: CSVGMWGAKNIQYF.

The chain employs TRBV7-9 and TRBJ1-3, with no clear D. The CDR3 loop spans 11 amino acids. V was trimmed by 3 bases and J by 7 bases, leaving 4 bases between them. Germline V CDR1 and CDR2: SEHNR, FQNEAQ (reference sequence). CDR3 coding DNA: TGTGCCAGCAGCTTCGAGAACACCATATATTTT. Translated: CASSFENTIYF.

The genes are TRBV18 and TRBJ2-5, with 10 bases matching TRBD1. Germline V gene sequence: CDR1 KGHSH, CDR2 LQKENI. V was clipped by 0 bases and J by 5 bases; unmatched bases: 9. The CDR3 length is 17 residues. In nucleotides, the CDR3 is TGTGCCAGCTCACCACCGAGGGACAGGGGTTCCTGGGAGACCCAGTACTTC. Translating it yields CASSPPRDRGSWETQYF.

V is TRBV15 and J is TRBJ2-1; D is perhaps TRBD1 or TRBD2 (5 bases each). From germline, CDR1 is LNHNV and CDR2 YYDKDF (reference sequence). V was shortened by 0 bases and J by 3 bases, with 18 bases between the two germline ends. The CDR3 length is 18 residues. CDR3 nucleotide sequence: TGTGCCACCAGCAGAGACACCCCGGGACCTTTCTTCTACAATGAGCAGTTCTTC. Protein sequence: CATSRDTPGPFFYNEQFF.

The chain is built from TRBV19 and TRBJ1-5; TRBD1 aligns across 8 bases. With 7 bases clipped from V and 4 bases from J, the junction kept 9 bases outside the gene matches. Germline CDR1 reads LNHDA; CDR2 reads SQIVND (reference sequence). The CDR3 is 15 residues long. The CDR3 DNA reads as TGTGCCAGTACCCCCGACAGGGGCTGGAATCAGCCCCAGCATTTT. This translates into CASTPDRGWNQPQHF. Using reference TRBV19 and TRBJ1-5 for the parts outside the CDR3, the full variable domain is DGGITQSPKYLFRKEGQNVTLSCEQNLNHDAMYWYRQDPGQGLRLIYYSQIVNDFQKGDIAEGYSVSREKKESFPLTVTSAQKNPTAFYLCASTPDRGWNQPQHFGDGTRLSIL.